This T cell receptor beta chain was retrieved from a study of T cells generated in artificial thymic organoids (dated by TCRdb to between 2016 and 2019). In terms of the full investigation: In some experiments, thymic T cells were further FACS-purified to deplete CD4 immature single positive or double positive precursors. The study compared TCR alpha and beta CDR3 repertoires of CD8 single positive T cells derived from in vitro artificial thymic organoids with the repertoires of thymic and peripheral blood naive CD8 T cells. The repertoire sequencing data shown were described as representative of three independent experiments. Paper-wide results and their limitations: Physiological TCR clonotype diversity, comparable to that of thymic and blood naive CD8 T cells, was observed in organoid-derived CD8 single positive T cells.

Turning to this clonotype: Its antigen is not yet known. Base quality data are lacking; no much larger clone is found one base away.

CDR1 and CDR2 are drawn from the germline V gene: SGHTA, FQGNSA. V is clipped by 5 bases and J by 9 bases, and the sequence between their germline boundaries is 14 bases long. The CDR3 runs 13 amino acids, cysteine and phenylalanine included. The retained sequence is limited to the CDR3, 39 bases, with the frame set at the first base. TCRalpha and TCRbeta libraries were amplified separately by semi-nested PCR with Advantage 2 and reverse primers in the TRAC or TRBC constant regions. First-strand cDNA synthesis used between roughly 3.5 and 500 ng of total RNA. TCR cDNA libraries were generated by 5'-RACE using the SMARTer PCR cDNA Synthesis kit, with a poly-dT primer for first-strand synthesis. Semi-nested constant-region reverse primers carried 5-nucleotide sample-specific barcodes, and products were cleaned with the Zymo DNA Clean and Concentrator-5 kit. Up to ten barcoded samples were pooled, ligated to Illumina adaptors and sequenced on an Illumina MiSeq as 2 x 150 bp paired-end reads. The paper's data handling went like this. After demultiplexing, reads were aligned using BLAT against a custom library built from IMGT containing every combination of human TRAV, TRAJ, TRBV, TRBD and TRBJ. The best BLAT hits were picked using pslCDnaFilter (-maxAligns=1, -ignoreIntrons), and custom Perl scripts were used to calculate clonotype frequencies. TCRdb reworked the public reads: Q25 trimming with fastp, MiXCR clone assembly, productive beta chains retained. Each entry is one CDR3 protein sequence, shown with its most common DNA and genes. TCRdb, rather than the study authors, made the V and J calls. In all, the sample holds thousands of distinct CDR3 sequences, and about a sixth of those were seen once. The leading ten clones occupy almost 1.5% of the sample.

Primary CD8+ T cells were enriched by magnetic beads using the Miltenyi CD8+ T cell Isolation Kit. Before RNA extraction, CD3+TCRalphabeta+CD8 single positive T cells from organoids and thymus were sorted by FACS. Total RNA was purified from approximately 40,000 to 200,000 sorted cells per sample with the RNeasy Micro kit, and quality checked on an Agilent RNA 6000 Nano chip. To release thymocytes, thymic fragments were dissected, broken up by pipetting and passed through a 70 um strainer. The sample taken for sequencing was naive CD8+ T cells from the thymus. The cell subset or site label of this sample denotes: CD3+TCRalphabeta+CD8SP T cells; for blood, CD45RO-CCR7+ naive CD8+ T cells. The clonotype comes from a human donor who gave cord blood stem cells for thymic organoid culture, a cardiac surgery patient who gave postnatal thymus, or a blood donor (not recorded which). The sequence is built from TRBV7-2 and TRBJ2-1; the D gene remains uncertain. The CDR3 corresponds to CASSADNRPEQFF. The base sequence is TGTGCCAGCAGCGCCGACAACCGACCTGAGCAGTTCTTC.